This T cell receptor beta chain was recorded in a study of blood T cell repertoires in COVID-19. For the study at large: Donors in the United States, Italy and Spain gave samples during acute or convalescent COVID-19.

Germline-derived CDR1 and CDR2 are SGHTA and FQGNSA. This CDR3 contains 13 residues. Trimming stripped 5 bases from V and 3 bases from J, with 10 bases between. Enrolled during active infection, Seattle patients were then followed longitudinally. As handled by the study authors: Amplification of reference gene primers was used by the study to estimate nucleated cell counts. Repertoires were generated with immunoSEQ multiplex PCR, while TCRdb's copy carries only in-frame clones and drops some. That table furnishes V, J and clone size, whereas the DNA furnished D and trimming. The sample has more than 85,000 clones, around 90% seen once.

The receptor comes from a woman aged 45-65 years with COVID-19, enrolled during active disease. Sequencing was carried out using peripheral blood. The chain combines TRBV7-2 with TRBJ1-1; D may be TRBD1 (6 bases). The chain's CDR3 is CASSINRDTEAFF. In DNA, the CDR3 is TGTGCCAGCAGCATTAACAGGGACACTGAAGCTTTCTTT.